This T cell receptor beta chain was found in a study of blood T cells in healthy people across ages. General study points: Older age went with lower TCR beta diversity per million T cells, in a roughly linear way. Diversity was higher, and naive CD4+ cells more numerous, in long-lived donors than in aged donors.

Germline-derived CDR1 and CDR2 are SQVTM and ANQGSEA. Unmatched junction bases numbered 4, after V lost 2 bases and J lost 4 bases. The CDR3 has 14 residues. As to this clonotype: What it recognizes is unknown.

The second PCR ran roughly 6 to 11 cycles with a sample-barcoded 5' primer and J-beta primers. Every cDNA was tagged by a template-switch adaptor with 12 random nucleotides. Via MiXCR, TCRdb re-called the 5' RACE reads, giving one row per CDR3 protein. The table records about 1.5 million distinct CDR3 sequences, approximately 43% of them present only once. The study drew donors from healthy Caucasian individuals in Russia aged roughly 6 to 100. The receptor was isolated from a woman between 18 and 29 years old in good health. This chain connects TRBV29-1 to TRBJ2-1; the match to TRBD1 covers 8 bases. Material: blood. The DNA of the CDR3 is TGCAGCGTTGAACGACAGGGGAGGTACAATGAGCAGTTCTTC. Protein product: CSVERQGRYNEQFF.